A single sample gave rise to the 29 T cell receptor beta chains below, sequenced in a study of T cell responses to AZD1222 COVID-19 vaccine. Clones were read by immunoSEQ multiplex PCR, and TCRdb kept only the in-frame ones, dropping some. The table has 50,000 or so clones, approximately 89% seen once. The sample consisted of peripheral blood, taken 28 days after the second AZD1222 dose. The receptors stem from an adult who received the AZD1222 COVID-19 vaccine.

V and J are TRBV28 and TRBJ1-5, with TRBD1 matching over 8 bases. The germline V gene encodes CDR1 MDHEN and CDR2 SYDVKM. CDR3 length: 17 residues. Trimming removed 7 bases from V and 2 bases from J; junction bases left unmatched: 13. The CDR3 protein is CASTDGQGMGRNQPQHF. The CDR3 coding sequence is TGTGCCAGCACCGACGGACAGGGCATGGGTCGCAATCAGCCCCAGCATTTT.

CDR3 amino acids: CASSLDRGQWEKLFF. CDR3 bases: TGTGCCAGCTCACTGGATCGGGGGCAATGGGAAAAACTGTTTTTT. V and J are TRBV18 and TRBJ1-4; TRBD1 might be the D (6 bases). The germline V gene encodes CDR1 KGHSH and CDR2 LQKENI. This CDR3 region has 15 residues. Deletions cut 4 bases from V and 8 bases from J, with 17 bases between.

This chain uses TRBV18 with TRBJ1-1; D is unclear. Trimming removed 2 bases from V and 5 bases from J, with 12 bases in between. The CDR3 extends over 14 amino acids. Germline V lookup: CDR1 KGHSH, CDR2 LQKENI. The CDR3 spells CASSPSETITEAFF. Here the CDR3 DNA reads TGTGCCAGCTCACCATCCGAGACGATAACTGAAGCTTTCTTT.

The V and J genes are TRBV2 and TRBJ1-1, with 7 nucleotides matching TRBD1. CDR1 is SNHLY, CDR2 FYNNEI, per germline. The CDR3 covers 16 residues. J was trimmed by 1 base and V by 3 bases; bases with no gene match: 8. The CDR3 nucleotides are TGTGCCAGCAGTGAGAGGGCAGGGGGTACGAACACTGAAGCTTTCTTT. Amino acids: CASSERAGGTNTEAFF.

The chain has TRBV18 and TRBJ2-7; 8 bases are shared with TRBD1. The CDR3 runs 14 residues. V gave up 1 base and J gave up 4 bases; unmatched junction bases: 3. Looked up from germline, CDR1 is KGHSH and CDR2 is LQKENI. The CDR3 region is CASSPRGQGYEQYF. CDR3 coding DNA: TGTGCCAGCTCACCACGAGGACAGGGTTACGAGCAGTACTTC.

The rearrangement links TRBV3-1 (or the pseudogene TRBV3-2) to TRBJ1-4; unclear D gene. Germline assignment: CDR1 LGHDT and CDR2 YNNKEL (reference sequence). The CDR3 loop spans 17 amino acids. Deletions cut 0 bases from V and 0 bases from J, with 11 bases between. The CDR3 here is CASSQDHSAATNEKLFF. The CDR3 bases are TGTGCCAGCAGCCAAGACCATTCAGCTGCAACTAATGAAAAACTGTTTTTT.

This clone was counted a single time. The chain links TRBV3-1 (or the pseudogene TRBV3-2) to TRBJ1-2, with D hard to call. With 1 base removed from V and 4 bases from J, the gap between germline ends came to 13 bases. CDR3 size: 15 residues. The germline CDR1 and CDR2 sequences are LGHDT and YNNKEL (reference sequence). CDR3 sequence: CASSQGLTGFYGYTF. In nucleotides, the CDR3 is TGTGCCAGCAGCCAAGGGCTTACGGGGTTCTATGGCTACACCTTC.

CDR3: CASSLRAGGANVLTF. The CDR3 coding sequence is TGCGCCAGCAGCTTGAGGGCTGGTGGGGCCAACGTCCTGACTTTC. This chain links TRBV5-1 with TRBJ2-6; no definite D call. Trimming cost V 1 base and J 3 bases, with 8 bases left between them. CDR3 length equals 15 residues. The germline V gene has CDR1 SGHRS and CDR2 YFSETQ.

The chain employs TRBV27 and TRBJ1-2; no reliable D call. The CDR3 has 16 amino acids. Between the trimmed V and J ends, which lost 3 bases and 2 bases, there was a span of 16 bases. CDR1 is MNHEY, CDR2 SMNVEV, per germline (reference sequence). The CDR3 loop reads CASSFKSTAQNYGYTF. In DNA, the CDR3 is TGTGCCAGCAGTTTCAAAAGCACAGCACAAAACTATGGCTACACCTTC.

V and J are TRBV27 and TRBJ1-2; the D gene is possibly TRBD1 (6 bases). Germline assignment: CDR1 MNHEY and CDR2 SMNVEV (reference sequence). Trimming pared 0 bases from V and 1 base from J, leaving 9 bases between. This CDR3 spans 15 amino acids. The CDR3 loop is CASSLSAGVNYGYTF. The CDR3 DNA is TGTGCCAGCAGTTTATCGGCAGGGGTTAACTATGGCTACACCTTC.

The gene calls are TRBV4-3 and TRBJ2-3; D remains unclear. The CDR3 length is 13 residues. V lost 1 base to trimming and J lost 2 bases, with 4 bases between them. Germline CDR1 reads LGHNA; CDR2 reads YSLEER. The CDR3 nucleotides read TGCGCCAGCAGCCAAGGAACCACAGATACGCAGTATTTT. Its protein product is CASSQGTTDTQYF.

The DNA of the CDR3 is TGTGCCAGCAGCTTGAATAGAGATGGCTACACCTTC. Amino acids: CASSLNRDGYTF. V usage is TRBV5-4 and J usage is TRBJ1-2; D ambiguous. CDR1 is SGHNT and CDR2 is YYREEE in the germline V gene (reference sequence). CDR3 size: 12 residues. V gave up 1 base and J gave up 6 bases, with 7 bases separating them.

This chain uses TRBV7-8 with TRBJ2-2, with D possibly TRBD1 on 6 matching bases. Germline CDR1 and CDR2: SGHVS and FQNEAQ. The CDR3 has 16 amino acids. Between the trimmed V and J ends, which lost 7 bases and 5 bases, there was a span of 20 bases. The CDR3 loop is CASTVFGARGTGELFF. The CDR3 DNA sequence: TGTGCCAGCACCGTTTTCGGGGCCAGGGGTACCGGGGAGCTGTTTTTT.

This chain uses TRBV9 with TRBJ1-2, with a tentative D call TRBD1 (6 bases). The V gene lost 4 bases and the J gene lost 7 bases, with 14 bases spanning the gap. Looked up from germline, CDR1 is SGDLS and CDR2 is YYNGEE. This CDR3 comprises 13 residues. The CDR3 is CASSPHRDRGYTF. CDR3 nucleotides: TGTGCCAGCAGCCCCCACAGGGATCGTGGCTACACCTTC.

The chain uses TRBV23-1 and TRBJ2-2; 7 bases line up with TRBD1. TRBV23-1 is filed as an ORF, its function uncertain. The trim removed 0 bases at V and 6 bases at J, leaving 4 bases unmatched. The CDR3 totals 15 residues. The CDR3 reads CASSQSRGLAGELFF. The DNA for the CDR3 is TGCGCCAGCAGTCAATCGAGGGGGCTTGCCGGGGAGCTGTTTTTT.

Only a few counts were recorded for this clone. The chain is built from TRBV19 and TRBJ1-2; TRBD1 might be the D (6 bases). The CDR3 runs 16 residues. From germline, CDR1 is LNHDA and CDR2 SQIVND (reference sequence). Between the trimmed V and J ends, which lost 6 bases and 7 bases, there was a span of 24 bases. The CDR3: CASRHPQGREGSGYTF. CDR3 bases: TGTGCCAGTAGGCACCCTCAGGGGCGCGAGGGCTCTGGCTACACCTTC.

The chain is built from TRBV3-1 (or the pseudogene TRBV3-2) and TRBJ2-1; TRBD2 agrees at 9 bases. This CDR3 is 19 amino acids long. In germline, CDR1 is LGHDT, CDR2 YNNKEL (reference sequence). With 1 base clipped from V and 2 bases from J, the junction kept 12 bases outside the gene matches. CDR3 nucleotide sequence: TGTGCCAGCAGCCAAGTTTTCGGCGGGAGGGCCGGGCCCTACAATGAGCAGTTCTTC. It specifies CASSQVFGGRAGPYNEQFF.

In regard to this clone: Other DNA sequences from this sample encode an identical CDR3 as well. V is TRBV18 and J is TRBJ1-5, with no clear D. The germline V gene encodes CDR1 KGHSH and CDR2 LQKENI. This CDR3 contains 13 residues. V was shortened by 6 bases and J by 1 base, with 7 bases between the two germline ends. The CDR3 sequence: CASSPGSNQPQHF. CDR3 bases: TGTGCCAGCTCTCCAGGAAGCAATCAGCCCCAGCATTTT.

In DNA, the CDR3 is TGTGCCAGCAGTGGGGTGAACAGGGGAATGAACACTGAAGCTTTCTTT. As protein: CASSGVNRGMNTEAFF. The chain has TRBV6-1 and TRBJ1-1, with 7 positions matching TRBD1. Germline-derived CDR1 and CDR2 are MNHNS and SASEGT. Losses at the gene ends were 4 bases for V and 0 bases for J; bases not matched to a gene: 8. This CDR3 has 16 amino acids.

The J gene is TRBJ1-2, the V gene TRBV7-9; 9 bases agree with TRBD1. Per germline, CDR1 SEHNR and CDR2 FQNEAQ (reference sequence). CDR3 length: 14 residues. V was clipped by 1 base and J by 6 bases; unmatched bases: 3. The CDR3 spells CASSLGTGVHGYTF. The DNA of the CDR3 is TGTGCCAGCAGCTTAGGGACAGGGGTCCATGGCTACACCTTC.

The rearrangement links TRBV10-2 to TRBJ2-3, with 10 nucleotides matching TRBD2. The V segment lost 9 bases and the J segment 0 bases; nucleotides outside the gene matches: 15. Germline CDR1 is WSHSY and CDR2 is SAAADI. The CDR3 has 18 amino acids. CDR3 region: CASHGWGTSVSSTDTQYF. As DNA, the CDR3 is TGCGCCAGTCACGGGTGGGGGACTAGCGTTTCTAGCACAGATACGCAGTATTTT.

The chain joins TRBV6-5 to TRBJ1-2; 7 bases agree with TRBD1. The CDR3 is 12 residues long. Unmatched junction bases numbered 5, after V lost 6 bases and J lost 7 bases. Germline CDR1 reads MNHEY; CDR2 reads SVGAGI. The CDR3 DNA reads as TGTGCCAGCAGCCAAAGGACAGGTGGCTACACCTTC. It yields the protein CASSQRTGGYTF.

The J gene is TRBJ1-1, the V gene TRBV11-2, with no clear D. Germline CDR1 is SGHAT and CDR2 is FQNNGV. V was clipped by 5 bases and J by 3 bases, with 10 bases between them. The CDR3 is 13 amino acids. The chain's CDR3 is CASSPISHTEAFF. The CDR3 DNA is TGTGCCAGCAGCCCTATATCGCACACTGAAGCTTTCTTT.

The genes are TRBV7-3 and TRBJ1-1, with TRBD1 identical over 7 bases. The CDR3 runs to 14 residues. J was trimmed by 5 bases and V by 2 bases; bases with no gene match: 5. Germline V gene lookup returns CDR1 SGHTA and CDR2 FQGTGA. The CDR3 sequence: CASSLEDRSTEAFF. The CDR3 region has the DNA TGTGCCAGCAGCTTAGAGGACAGGTCGACTGAAGCTTTCTTT.

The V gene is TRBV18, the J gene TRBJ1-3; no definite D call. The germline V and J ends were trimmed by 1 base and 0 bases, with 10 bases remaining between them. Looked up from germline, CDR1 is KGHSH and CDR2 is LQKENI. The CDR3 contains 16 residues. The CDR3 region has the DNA TGTGCCAGCTCACCACTCGAGGCAGACTCTGGAAACACCATATATTTT. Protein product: CASSPLEADSGNTIYF. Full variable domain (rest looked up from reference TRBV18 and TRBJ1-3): NAGVMQNPRHLVRRRGQEARLRCSPMKGHSHVYWYRQLPEEGLKFMVYLQKENIIDESGMPKERFSAEFPKEGPSILRIQQVVRGDSAAYFCASSPLEADSGNTIYFGEGSWLTVV.

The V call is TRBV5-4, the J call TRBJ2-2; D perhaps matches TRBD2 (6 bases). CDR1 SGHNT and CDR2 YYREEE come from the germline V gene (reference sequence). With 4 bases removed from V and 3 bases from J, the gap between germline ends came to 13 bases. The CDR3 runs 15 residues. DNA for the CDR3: TGTGCCAGCAGCCCCGCGGGGAGAGACACCGGGGAGCTGTTTTTT. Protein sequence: CASSPAGRDTGELFF.

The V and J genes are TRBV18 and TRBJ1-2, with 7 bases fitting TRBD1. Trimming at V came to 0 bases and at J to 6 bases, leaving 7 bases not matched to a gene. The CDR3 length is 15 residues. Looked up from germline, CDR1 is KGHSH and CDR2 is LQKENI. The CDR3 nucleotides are TGTGCCAGCTCACCACCGGTCGGGACAGCTAATGGCTACACCTTC. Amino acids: CASSPPVGTANGYTF.

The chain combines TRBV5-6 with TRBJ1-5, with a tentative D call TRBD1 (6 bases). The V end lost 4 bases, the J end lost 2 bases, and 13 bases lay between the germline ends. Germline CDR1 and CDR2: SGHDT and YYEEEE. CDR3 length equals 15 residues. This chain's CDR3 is CASSPFRGGNQPQHF. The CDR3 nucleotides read TGTGCCAGCAGCCCCTTCAGGGGTGGCAATCAGCCCCAGCATTTT.

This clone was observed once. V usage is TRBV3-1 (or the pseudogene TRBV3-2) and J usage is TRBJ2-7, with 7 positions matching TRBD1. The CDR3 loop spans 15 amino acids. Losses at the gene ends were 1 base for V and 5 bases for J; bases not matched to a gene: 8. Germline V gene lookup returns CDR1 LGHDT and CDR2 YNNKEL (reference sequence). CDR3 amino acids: CASSQVAGGIDEQYF. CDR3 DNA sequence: TGTGCCAGCAGCCAAGTTGCAGGGGGAATCGACGAGCAGTACTTC.